Shown below are 6 T cell receptor beta chains from a single sample sequenced in a study of long-term antiretroviral therapy in people with HIV. The assay, immunoSEQ v3.0, was run at survey level. TCRdb's table, derived via immunoSEQ multiplex PCR, lists solely in-frame clones and lacks some. This table has around 20,000 clones, around 80% appearing once. The starting material was unsorted PBMCs, obtained 2.2 years after starting antiretroviral therapy. Source of these receptors: a man aged 50 to 59 with HIV.

This clone is judged medium-sized. The chain employs TRBV4-2 and TRBJ2-2; D ambiguous. Deletions cut 4 bases from V and 2 bases from J, with 11 bases between. Germline values: CDR1 LGHNA, CDR2 YNFKEQ. This CDR3 has 15 amino acids. Here the CDR3 DNA reads TGTGCCAGCAGCCCTCAATTGGGTAACACCGGGGAGCTGTTTTTT. This codes for CASSPQLGNTGELFF.

This chain joins TRBV5-5 and TRBJ2-1; D is perhaps TRBD1 or TRBD2 (5 bases each). Germline CDR1 is SGHKS and CDR2 is YYEKEE (reference sequence). Trimming removed 5 bases from V and 0 bases from J, with 9 bases in between. The CDR3 extends over 14 amino acids. In nucleotides, the CDR3 is TGTGCCAGCAGTCAGAGGGGCTCCTACAATGAGCAGTTCTTC. Its protein is CASSQRGSYNEQFF.

The V and J genes are TRBV29-1 and TRBJ2-1, with TRBD1 as a possible D gene (6 bases). The V end lost 5 bases, the J end lost 7 bases, and 15 bases lay between the germline ends. The CDR3 contains 13 residues. The germline V gene encodes CDR1 SQVTM and CDR2 ANQGSEA. The CDR3 loop is CSVWTGHGNEQFF. For the CDR3, the DNA is TGCAGCGTTTGGACGGGACACGGAAATGAGCAGTTCTTC.

The J gene is TRBJ2-7, the V gene TRBV11-2; D may be TRBD1 (5 bases). V was shortened by 6 bases and J by 3 bases, with 9 bases between the two germline ends. This CDR3 has 12 amino acids. Germline-derived CDR1 and CDR2 are SGHAT and FQNNGV. The CDR3 region is CASSSTGYEQYF. The CDR3 DNA reads as TGTGCCAGCAGTTCTACAGGCTACGAGCAGTACTTC.

The V call is TRBV2, the J call TRBJ2-2; 8 bases map to TRBD1. Germline V gene lookup returns CDR1 SNHLY and CDR2 FYNNEI. J gave up 2 bases and V 6 bases, and 5 bases lay outside the gene matches. The CDR3 is made up of 15 amino acids. CDR3 DNA sequence: TGTGCCAGCAGACCCGGACAGGGTAACACCGGGGAGCTGTTTTTT. Encoded protein: CASRPGQGNTGELFF. The full variable domain, its missing parts supplied by reference TRBV2 and TRBJ2-2, is EPEVTQTPSHQVTQMGQEVILRCVPISNHLYFYWYRQILGQKVEFLVSFYNNEISEKSEIFDDQFSVERPDGSNFTLKIRSTKLEDSAMYFCASRPGQGNTGELFFGEGSRLTVL.

Notes on this clone: It is unclear where the CDR3 begins or ends on the DNA, so no DNA is shown, and the CDR3 is as TCRdb lists it. The rearrangement joins TRBV7-9 to TRBJ1-1. From its first to its last residue, the CDR3 has 15 amino acids. The germline gives CDR1 SEHNR, CDR2 FQNEAQ (reference sequence). The CDR3 spells CASSFLEREKGKAFF.